Sequencing of this T cell receptor (beta chain) was carried out in a study of T cells in Graves' hyperthyroidism and ophthalmopathy. This clonotype was found many times. No antigen is known for it. Germline-derived CDR1 and CDR2 are SGHTA and FQGTGA. This CDR3 comprises 19 residues. V dropped 1 base and J dropped 12; count of bases not matched to a gene: 19. Researchers took RNA transcripts and amplified the TCR beta CDR3 regions from them. First-round RT-PCR of the TCR CDR3 relied on the HTBI primer set. TCRdb processed the multiplex PCR reads anew with MiXCR; each CDR3 protein has one entry. The sample includes about 380,000 distinct CDR3 sequences, approximately 14% of them seen just once. Study-level points and caveats: Appearing also in blood were most of the thyroid clonotypes expanded above 0.001.

The rearrangement joins TRBV7-3 to TRBJ2-1; 12 nucleotides line up with TRBD2. Sequenced material: blood. This receptor was obtained from a woman aged 60-75 years with Graves' hyperthyroidism. The CDR3 DNA sequence: TGTGCCAGCAGCTTAAAACCCCGAAGACTAGCGGGGGCCTTTGATGGGCAGTTCTTC. Residues: CASSLKPRRLAGAFDGQFF.